This is a list of T cell receptor beta chains from one sample in a study of post-analysis software for immune sequencing data. TCRdb recomputed calls from the PCR reads with MiXCR, one row per CDR3 protein. Of 650,000 to 900,000 distinct CDR3 sequences listed, more than 45% were seen once; the top ten hold roughly 4.4%. Source material: blood. The receptors originated from a girl between 5 and 17 years old with multiple sclerosis. Both conserved end residues are part of each CDR3. Fields, in order: D gene, J gene, clone size, V gene, CDR3 DNA, CDR3 protein. A D gene is named only where the DNA matches it firmly. Size values are once, few and many counts, or a class for expanded clones, and some rows have none.

>-|TRBJ2-3|-|TRBV3-1
TGTGCCAGCAGCCAAGATAGGGATACGCAGTATTTT
CASSQDRDTQYF
>-|TRBJ1-2|-|TRBV9
TGTGCCAGCGAGACGGGCCATGGCTACACCTTC
CASETGHGYTF
>TRBD2|TRBJ2-4|once|TRBV29-1
TGCAGCGGGCTAGCGGGACGAAACATTCAGTACTTC
CSGLAGRNIQYF
>TRBD2|TRBJ2-4|few|TRBV6-2/TRBV6-3
TGTGCCAGCAGGACTAGCGGGAGGAATGAAGAGCAGTACTTC
CASRTSGRNEEQYF
>-|TRBJ1-1|-|TRBV12-3/TRBV12-4
TGTGCCAGCAGTTTGAGGTTTGGTGAAGCTTTCTTT
CASSLRFGEAFF
>TRBD2|TRBJ2-5|-|TRBV7-7
TGTGCTAGCAGCCCCCGACTAGCGGGGTACCAAGAGACCCAGTACTTC
CASSPRLAGYQETQYF
>-|TRBJ1-1|-|TRBV15
TGTGCCACCAGCAGAGGTGGGAAGAACACTGAAGCTTTCTTT
CATSRGGKNTEAFF
>TRBD1|TRBJ1-6|-|TRBV20-1
TGCAGTGCTAGCGTTGGACAGGGGGCTCATTCACCCCTCCACTTT
CSASVGQGAHSPLHF
>-|TRBJ1-2|-|TRBV3-1
TGTGCCAGCAGCCAAGTTCGATATGGTCGGGGCTACACCTTC
CASSQVRYGRGYTF
>TRBD1|TRBJ2-7|-|TRBV20-1
TGCAGTGCTAGAAATTGGGGAGGACAGGGTAGCTCCTACGAGCAGTACTTC
CSARNWGGQGSSYEQYF
>-|TRBJ2-5|-|TRBV11-2
TGTGCCAGCAGCCCCGGACAGGGAGGGGAGGCCCAGTACTTC
CASSPGQGGEAQYF
>-|TRBJ2-3|-|TRBV11-2
TGTGCCAGCAGCTTACCTGTGGGGGTCGGGGATACGAAGTATTTT
CASSLPVGVGDTKYF
>TRBD1|TRBJ1-2|-|TRBV25-1
TGTGCCAGCAGTGGAGCCCCGGACAGGGGTGGCTACACCTTC
CASSGAPDRGGYTF
>TRBD2|TRBJ2-5|-|TRBV12-3/TRBV12-4
TGTGCCAGCAGTTTTCCCGGACTAGCGGAGACCCAGTACTTC
CASSFPGLAETQYF
>TRBD1|TRBJ1-5|-|TRBV10-3
TGTGCCACAGCTTCCCAGGGGGTCAATCAGCCCCAGCATTTT
CATASQGVNQPQHF
>TRBD2|TRBJ2-1|-|TRBV15
TGTGCCACCAGCAGAGGCGCGGGAGGGCCCGATGAGCAGTTCTTC
CATSRGAGGPDEQFF
>-|TRBJ2-7|-|TRBV7-9
TGTGCCAGCAGCCCCCAGGTTGAGGCCTACGAGCAGTACTTC
CASSPQVEAYEQYF
>-|TRBJ2-5|-|TRBV7-9
TGTGCCAGCAGCTTAGGGCCACTATGGAGGGAGACCCAGTACTTC
CASSLGPLWRETQYF
>-|TRBJ1-1|-|TRBV12-3/TRBV12-4
TGTGCCAGCAGTTTGAGGGGAGGGGTCACTGAAGCTTTCTTT
CASSLRGGVTEAFF
>TRBD1|TRBJ2-7|few|TRBV5-6
TGTGCCAGCAGCTTGGGGACAGGGGGCTTCGAGCAGTACTTC
CASSLGTGGFEQYF
>-|TRBJ1-1|-|TRBV9
TGTGCCAGCAGCGTAGATATCGTGAGCGCTGAAGCTTTCTTT
CASSVDIVSAEAFF
>-|TRBJ2-7|-|TRBV20-1
TGCAGTGCTAGGGGCCTAGACACCTACTACGAGCAGTACTTC
CSARGLDTYYEQYF
>-|TRBJ2-7|few|TRBV5-1
TGCGCCAGCGGCTTAGAAGGACACTACGAGCAGTACTTC
CASGLEGHYEQYF